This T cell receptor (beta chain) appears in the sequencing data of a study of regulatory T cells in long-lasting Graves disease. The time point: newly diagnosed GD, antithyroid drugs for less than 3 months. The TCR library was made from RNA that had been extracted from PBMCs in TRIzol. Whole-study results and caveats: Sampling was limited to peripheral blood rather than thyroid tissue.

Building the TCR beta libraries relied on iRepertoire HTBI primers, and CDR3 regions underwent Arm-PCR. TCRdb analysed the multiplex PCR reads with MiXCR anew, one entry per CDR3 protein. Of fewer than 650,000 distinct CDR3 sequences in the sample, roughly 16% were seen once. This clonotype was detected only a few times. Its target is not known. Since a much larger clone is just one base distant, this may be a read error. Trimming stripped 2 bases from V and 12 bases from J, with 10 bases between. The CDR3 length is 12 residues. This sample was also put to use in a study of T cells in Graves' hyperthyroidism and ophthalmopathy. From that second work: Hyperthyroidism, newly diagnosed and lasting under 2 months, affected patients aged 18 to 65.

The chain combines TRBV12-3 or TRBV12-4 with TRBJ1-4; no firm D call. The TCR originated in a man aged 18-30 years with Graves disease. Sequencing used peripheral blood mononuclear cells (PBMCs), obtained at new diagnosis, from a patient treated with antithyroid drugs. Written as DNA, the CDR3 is TGTGCCAGCAGTTTATCACAGAGGGAACTGTTTTTT. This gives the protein CASSLSQRELFF.